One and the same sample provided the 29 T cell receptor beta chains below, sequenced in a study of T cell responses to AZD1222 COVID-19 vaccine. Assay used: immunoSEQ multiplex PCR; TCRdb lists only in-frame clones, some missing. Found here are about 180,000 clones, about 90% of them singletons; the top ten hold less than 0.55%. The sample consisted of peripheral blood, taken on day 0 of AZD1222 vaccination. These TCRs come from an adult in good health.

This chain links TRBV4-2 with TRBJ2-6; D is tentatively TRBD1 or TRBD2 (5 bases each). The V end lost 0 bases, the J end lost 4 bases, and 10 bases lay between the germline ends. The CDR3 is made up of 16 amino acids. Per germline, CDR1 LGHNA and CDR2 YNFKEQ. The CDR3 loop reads CASSQDSGTGANVLTF. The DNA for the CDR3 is TGTGCCAGCAGCCAAGATTCGGGGACGGGGGCCAACGTCCTGACTTTC.

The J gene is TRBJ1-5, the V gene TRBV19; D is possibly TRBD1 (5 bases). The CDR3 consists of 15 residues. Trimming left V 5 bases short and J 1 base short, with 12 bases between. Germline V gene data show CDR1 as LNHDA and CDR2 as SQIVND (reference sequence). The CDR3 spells CASSPHRTSNQPQHF. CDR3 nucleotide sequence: TGTGCCAGTAGTCCCCACAGGACCAGCAATCAGCCCCAGCATTTT.

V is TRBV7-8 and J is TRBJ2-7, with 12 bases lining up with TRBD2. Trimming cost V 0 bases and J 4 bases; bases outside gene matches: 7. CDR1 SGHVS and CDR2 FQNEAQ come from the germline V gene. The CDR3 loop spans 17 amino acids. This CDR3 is CASSLAGTSGFLYEQYF. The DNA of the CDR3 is TGTGCCAGCAGCTTAGCGGGGACTAGCGGGTTTTTGTACGAGCAGTACTTC.

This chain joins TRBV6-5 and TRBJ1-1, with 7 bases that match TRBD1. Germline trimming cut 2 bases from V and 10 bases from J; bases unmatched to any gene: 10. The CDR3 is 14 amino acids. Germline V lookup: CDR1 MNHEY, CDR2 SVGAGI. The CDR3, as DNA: TGTGCCAGCAGTTACCTCGGACAGGAAAGGAGAGCTTTCTTT. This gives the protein CASSYLGQERRAFF.

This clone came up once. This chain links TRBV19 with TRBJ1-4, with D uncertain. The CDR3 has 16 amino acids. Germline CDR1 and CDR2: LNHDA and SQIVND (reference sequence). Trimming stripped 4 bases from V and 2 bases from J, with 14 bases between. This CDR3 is CASSNVAQLTNEKLFF. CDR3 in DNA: TGTGCCAGTAGTAATGTCGCGCAGCTGACTAATGAAAAACTGTTTTTT.

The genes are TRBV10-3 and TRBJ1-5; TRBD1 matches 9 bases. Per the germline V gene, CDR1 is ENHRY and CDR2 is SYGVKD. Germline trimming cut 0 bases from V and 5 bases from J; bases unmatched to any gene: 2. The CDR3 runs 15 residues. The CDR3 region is CAISESTGGDQPQHF. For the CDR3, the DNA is TGTGCCATCAGTGAGTCGACAGGGGGGGATCAGCCCCAGCATTTT.

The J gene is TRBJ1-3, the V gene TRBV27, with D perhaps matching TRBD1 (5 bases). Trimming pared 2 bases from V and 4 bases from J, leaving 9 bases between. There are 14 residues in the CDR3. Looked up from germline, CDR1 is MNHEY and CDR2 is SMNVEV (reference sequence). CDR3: CASSLAGTGNTIYF. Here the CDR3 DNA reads TGTGCCAGCAGTTTAGCAGGGACCGGAAACACCATATATTTT.

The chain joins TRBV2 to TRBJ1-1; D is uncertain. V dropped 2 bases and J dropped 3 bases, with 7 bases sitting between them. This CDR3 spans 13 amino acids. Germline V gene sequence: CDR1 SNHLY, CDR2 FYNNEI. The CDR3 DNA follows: TGTGCCAGCAGTGAAAACGGATACACTGAAGCTTTCTTT. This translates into CASSENGYTEAFF. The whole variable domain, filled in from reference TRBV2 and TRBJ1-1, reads EPEVTQTPSHQVTQMGQEVILRCVPISNHLYFYWYRQILGQKVEFLVSFYNNEISEKSEIFDDQFSVERPDGSNFTLKIRSTKLEDSAMYFCASSENGYTEAFFGQGTRLTVV.

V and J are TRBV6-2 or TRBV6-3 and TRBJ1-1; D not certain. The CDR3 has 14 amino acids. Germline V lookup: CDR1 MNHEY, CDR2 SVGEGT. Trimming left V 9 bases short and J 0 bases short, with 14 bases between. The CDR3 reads CARSHTFMNTEAFF. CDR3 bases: TGTGCCAGAAGTCACACCTTCATGAACACTGAAGCTTTCTTT.

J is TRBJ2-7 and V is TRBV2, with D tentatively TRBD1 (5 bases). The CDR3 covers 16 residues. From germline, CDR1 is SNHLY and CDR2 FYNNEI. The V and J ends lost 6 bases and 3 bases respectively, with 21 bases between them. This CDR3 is CASRTGHSRQHYEQYF. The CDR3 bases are TGTGCCAGCAGGACCGGACATTCCCGGCAGCACTACGAGCAGTACTTC.

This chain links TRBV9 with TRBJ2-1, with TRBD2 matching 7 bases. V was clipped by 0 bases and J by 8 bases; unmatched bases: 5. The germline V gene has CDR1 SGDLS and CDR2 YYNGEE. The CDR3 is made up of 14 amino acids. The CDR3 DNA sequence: TGTGCCAGCAGCGTAGAGGGACGGGGGGATGAGCAGTTCTTC. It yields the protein CASSVEGRGDEQFF. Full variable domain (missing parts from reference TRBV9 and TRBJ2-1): DSGVTQTPKHLITATGQRVTLRCSPRSGDLSVYWYQQSLDQGLQFLIQYYNGEERAKGNILERFSAQQFPDLHSELNLSSLELGDSALYFCASSVEGRGDEQFFGPGTRLTVL.

The chain's CDR3 is CASSLGAGGNNEQFF. Written as DNA, the CDR3 is TGTGCCAGCAGCTTAGGCGCGGGAGGAAACAATGAGCAGTTCTTC. This chain connects TRBV11-2 to TRBJ2-1; TRBD2 aligns across 8 bases. After removal of 1 base from V and 5 bases from J, the junction contained 4 bases not matched to a gene. Germline CDR1 and CDR2: SGHAT and FQNNGV. The CDR3 totals 15 residues.

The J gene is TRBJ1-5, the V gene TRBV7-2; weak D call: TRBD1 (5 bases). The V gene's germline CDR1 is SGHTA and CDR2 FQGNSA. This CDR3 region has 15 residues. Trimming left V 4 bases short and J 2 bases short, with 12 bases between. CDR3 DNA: TGTGCCAGCAGCTCGGACACCGGGCGCAATCAGCCCCAGCATTTT. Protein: CASSSDTGRNQPQHF.

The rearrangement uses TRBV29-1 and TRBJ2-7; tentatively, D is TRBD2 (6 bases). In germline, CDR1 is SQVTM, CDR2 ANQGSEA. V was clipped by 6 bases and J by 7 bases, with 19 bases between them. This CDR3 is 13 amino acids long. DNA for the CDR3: TGCAGCGTCGCAAGACCGGGACTCCCAGAGCAGTACTTC. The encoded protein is CSVARPGLPEQYF.

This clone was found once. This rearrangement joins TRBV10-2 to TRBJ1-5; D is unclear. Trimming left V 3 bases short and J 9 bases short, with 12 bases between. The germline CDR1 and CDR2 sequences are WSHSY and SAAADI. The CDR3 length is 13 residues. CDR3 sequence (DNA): TGCGCCAGCAGTGATACTGGGGAATGGCCCCAGCATTTT. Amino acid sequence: CASSDTGEWPQHF.

CDR3 sequence reads: CASSPDRAQNSPLHF. The DNA of the CDR3 is TGTGCCAGCTCACCGGACAGGGCCCAAAATTCACCCCTCCACTTT. This chain connects TRBV18 to TRBJ1-6, with 8 positions matching TRBD1. Germline lookup yields CDR1 KGHSH and CDR2 LQKENI. The CDR3 is 15 residues long. With V trimmed by 3 bases and J by 7 bases, 5 bases remained unmatched.

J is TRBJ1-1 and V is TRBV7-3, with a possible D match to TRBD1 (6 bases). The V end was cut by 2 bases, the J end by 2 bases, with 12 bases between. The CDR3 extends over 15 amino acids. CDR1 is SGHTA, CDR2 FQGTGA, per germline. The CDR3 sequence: CASSLFGGRNTEAFF. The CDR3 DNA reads TGTGCCAGCAGCTTATTCGGGGGCAGAAACACTGAAGCTTTCTTT.

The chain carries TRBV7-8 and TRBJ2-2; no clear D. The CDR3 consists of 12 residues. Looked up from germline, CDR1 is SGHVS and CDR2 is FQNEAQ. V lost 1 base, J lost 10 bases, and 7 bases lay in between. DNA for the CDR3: TGTGCCAGCAGCTTAGAGGCTACGGAGCTGTTTTTT. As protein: CASSLEATELFF. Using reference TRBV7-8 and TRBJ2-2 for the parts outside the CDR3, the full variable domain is GAGVSQSPRYKVAKRGQDVALRCDPISGHVSLFWYQQALGQGPEFLTYFQNEAQLDKSGLPSDRFFAERPEGSVSTLKIQRTQQEDSAVYLCASSLEATELFFGEGSRLTVL.

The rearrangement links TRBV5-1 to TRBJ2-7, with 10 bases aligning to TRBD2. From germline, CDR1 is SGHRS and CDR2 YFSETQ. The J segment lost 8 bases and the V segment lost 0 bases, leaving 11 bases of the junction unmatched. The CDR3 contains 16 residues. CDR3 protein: CASSLGGTSAERKQYF. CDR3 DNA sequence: TGCGCCAGCAGCTTGGGGGGGACTAGCGCCGAACGGAAGCAGTACTTC.

The CDR3 spells CASRKGAQDTEAFF. The DNA of the CDR3 is TGTGCCAGCAGGAAGGGGGCGCAGGACACTGAAGCTTTCTTT. This sequence joins TRBV6-5 and TRBJ1-1; 7 bases fit TRBD1. CDR3 length: 14 amino acids. J was trimmed by 3 bases and V by 6 bases; bases with no gene match: 7. The germline CDR1 and CDR2 sequences are MNHEY and SVGAGI.

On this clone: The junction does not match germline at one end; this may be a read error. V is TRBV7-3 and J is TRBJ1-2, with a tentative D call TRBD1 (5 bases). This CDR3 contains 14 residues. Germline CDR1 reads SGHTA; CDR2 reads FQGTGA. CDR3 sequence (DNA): TGTGCCAGCAGCCTAACCGGGACTTACGAGGGCTACACCTTC. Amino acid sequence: CASSLTGTYEGYTF. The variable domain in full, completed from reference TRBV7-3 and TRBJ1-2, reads GAGVSQTPSNKVTEKGKYVELRCDPISGHTALYWYRQSLGQGPEFLIYFQGTGAADDSGLPNDRFFAVRPEGSVSTLKIQRTERGDSAVYLCASSLTGTYEGYTFGSGTRLTVV.

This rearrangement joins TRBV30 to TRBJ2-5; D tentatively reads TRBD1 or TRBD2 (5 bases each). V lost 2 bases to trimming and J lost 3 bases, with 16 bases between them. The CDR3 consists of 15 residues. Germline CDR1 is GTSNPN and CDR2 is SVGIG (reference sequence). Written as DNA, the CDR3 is TGTGCCTGGAGTCGTAGGGGACCTGCTGAAGAGACCCAGTACTTC. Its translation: CAWSRRGPAEETQYF.

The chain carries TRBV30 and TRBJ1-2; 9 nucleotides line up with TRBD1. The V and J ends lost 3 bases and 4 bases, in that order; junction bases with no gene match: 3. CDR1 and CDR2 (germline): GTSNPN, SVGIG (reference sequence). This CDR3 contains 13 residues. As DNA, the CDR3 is TGTGCCTGGAGACCGGGACAGGGCTATGGCTACACCTTC. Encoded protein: CAWRPGQGYGYTF.

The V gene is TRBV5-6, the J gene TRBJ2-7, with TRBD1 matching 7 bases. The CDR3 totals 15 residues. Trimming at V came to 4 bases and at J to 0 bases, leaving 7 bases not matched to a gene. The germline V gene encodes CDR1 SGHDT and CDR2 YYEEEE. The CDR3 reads CASSPRGQSSYEQYF. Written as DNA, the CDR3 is TGTGCCAGCAGCCCACGGGGACAGTCCTCCTACGAGCAGTACTTC.

As DNA, the CDR3 is TGTGCCAGCAGTTACTCAAAGCGGGGGGCGGATACGCAGTATTTT. It is translated as CASSYSKRGADTQYF. V and J are TRBV6-5 and TRBJ2-3, with TRBD2 matching over 9 bases. CDR3 length: 15 amino acids. Germline CDR1 reads MNHEY; CDR2 reads SVGAGI. V shed 0 bases and J 6 bases; nucleotides not matched to a gene: 4.

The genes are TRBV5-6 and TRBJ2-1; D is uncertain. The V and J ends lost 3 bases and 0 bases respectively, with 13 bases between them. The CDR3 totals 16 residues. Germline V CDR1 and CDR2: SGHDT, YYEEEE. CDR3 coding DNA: TGTGCCAGCAGCTACCCGGCCCAGAGCTCCTACAATGAGCAGTTCTTC. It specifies CASSYPAQSSYNEQFF.

CDR3 sequence (DNA): TGTGCCACCAGCAGATTTACAGGGGGGGACTACGAGCAGTACTTC. Amino acids: CATSRFTGGDYEQYF. The V and J genes are TRBV15 and TRBJ2-7, with D perhaps matching TRBD1 (8 bases). V was trimmed by 2 bases and J by 3 bases, leaving 14 bases between them. There are 15 residues in the CDR3. Germline V gene data show CDR1 as LNHNV and CDR2 as YYDKDF (reference sequence).

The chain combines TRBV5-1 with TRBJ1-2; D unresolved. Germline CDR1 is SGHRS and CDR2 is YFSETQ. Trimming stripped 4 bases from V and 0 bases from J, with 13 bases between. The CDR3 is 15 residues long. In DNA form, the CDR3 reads TGCGCCAGCAGCCCCGCGGGTATCCCTAACTATGGCTACACCTTC. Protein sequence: CASSPAGIPNYGYTF.

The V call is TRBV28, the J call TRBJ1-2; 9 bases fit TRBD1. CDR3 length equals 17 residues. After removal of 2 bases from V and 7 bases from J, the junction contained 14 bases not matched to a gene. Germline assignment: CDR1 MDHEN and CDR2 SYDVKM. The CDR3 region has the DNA TGTGCCAGCAGTTTAGGTGCGAAGGGACAGGGATTAGGTGGCTACACCTTC. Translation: CASSLGAKGQGLGGYTF.